Listed here are 14 T cell receptor beta chains from one sample, sequenced in a study of technical replicates of blood from a handful of donors (dated by TCRdb to the late 2010s). The protocol used for the library was the immunoSEQ multiplex PCR assay. As stored in TCRdb, this immuneACCESS dataset retains in-frame rearrangements with V and J assigned. A fraction of the clones does not appear; measured against another copy, unresolved V genes explain less than half of the discrepancy, and the remainder lacks a known reason. The sample table shows tens of thousands of clones, and around 96% are seen once. Approximately 0.37% of the sample is in the top ten clones. What was sequenced was T cells isolated from PBMCs. These receptors were collected from a human donor in good health.

This rearrangement joins TRBV4-1 to TRBJ2-7; no clear D. CDR3 length equals 14 residues. Germline lookup yields CDR1 MGHRA and CDR2 YSYEKL. V lost 2 bases, J lost 2 bases, and 10 bases lay in between. CDR3 nucleotides: TGCGCCAGCAGCCAACACAGAGTAGCCTACGAGCAGTACTTC. It specifies CASSQHRVAYEQYF.

The V call is TRBV7-3, the J call TRBJ2-5; TRBD2 agrees at 13 bases. Per germline, CDR1 SGHTA and CDR2 FQGTGA. After removal of 4 bases from V and 2 bases from J, the junction contained 1 base not matched to a gene. This CDR3 is 15 amino acids long. CDR3 DNA sequence: TGTGCCAGCAGCTCGGGACTAGCGGGACAAGAGACCCAGTACTTC. Amino acid sequence: CASSSGLAGQETQYF.

The V call is TRBV29-1, the J call TRBJ1-1; 10 nucleotides align to TRBD1. With V trimmed by 7 bases and J by 4 bases, 3 bases remained unmatched. Germline V lookup: CDR1 SQVTM, CDR2 ANQGSEA. The CDR3 sequence is 12 residues long. In DNA, the CDR3 is TGCAGCGGAGGGACAGGGGTCACTGAAGCTTTCTTT. This gives the protein CSGGTGVTEAFF.

This rearrangement joins TRBV29-1 to TRBJ2-5; 8 bases fit TRBD1. V lost 1 base to trimming and J lost 5 bases; unmatched junction nucleotides: 3. The CDR3 has 13 amino acids. Germline CDR1 SQVTM, CDR2 ANQGSEA. In DNA form, the CDR3 reads TGCAGCGTTGAAGCAGGGGGCCGGGAGACCCAGTACTTC. Its protein is CSVEAGGRETQYF. The variable domain in full, with the rest retrieved from reference TRBV29-1 and TRBJ2-5, is SAVISQKPSRDICQRGTSLTIQCQVDSQVTMMFWYRQQPGQSLTLIATANQGSEATYESGFVIDKFPISRPNLTFSTLTVSNMSPEDSSIYLCSVEAGGRETQYFGPGTRLLVL.

The CDR3 reads CASSTGYNQPQHF. DNA of the CDR3: TGTGCCAGCAGTACAGGGTACAATCAGCCCCAGCATTTT. J is TRBJ1-5 and V is TRBV6-1, with a possible D match to TRBD1 (6 bases). Germline CDR1 reads MNHNS; CDR2 reads SASEGT. Trimming removed 5 bases from V and 3 bases from J, with 8 bases in between. The CDR3 loop spans 13 amino acids.

The genes are TRBV4-1 and TRBJ2-1; D gene uncertain. V was trimmed by 3 bases and J by 9 bases, leaving 9 bases between them. The CDR3 is 12 residues long. The germline gives CDR1 MGHRA, CDR2 YSYEKL. The CDR3 spells CASSHYSGEQFF. The CDR3 nucleotides read TGCGCCAGCAGCCATTACTCTGGTGAGCAGTTCTTC.

This chain joins TRBV6-5 and TRBJ1-1, with 9 positions matching TRBD1. Germline-derived CDR1 and CDR2 are MNHEY and SVGAGI. The CDR3 is 14 amino acids. V shed 9 bases, J shed 8 bases, and the junction held 13 bases outside the gene matches. Here the CDR3 reads CASSKQGAFSEAFF. CDR3 nucleotides: TGTGCCAGTAGTAAACAGGGGGCGTTTTCAGAAGCTTTCTTT.

The chain's CDR3 is CASSQVLGTANTGELFF. The CDR3 DNA follows: TGCGCCAGCAGCCAAGTTTTAGGGACAGCGAACACCGGGGAGCTGTTTTTT. The V and J genes are TRBV4-3 and TRBJ2-2; 7 nucleotides line up with TRBD1. J gave up 0 bases and V 1 base, and 5 bases lay outside the gene matches. This CDR3 spans 17 amino acids. CDR1 is LGHNA and CDR2 is YSLEER in the germline V gene.

The chain employs TRBV15 and TRBJ1-1; tentatively, D is TRBD1 (6 bases). Deletions cut 0 bases from V and 1 base from J, with 12 bases between. This CDR3 region has 16 residues. Per germline, CDR1 LNHNV and CDR2 YYDKDF (reference sequence). This chain's CDR3 is CATSRDEGHQNTEAFF. The CDR3 DNA is TGTGCCACCAGCAGAGATGAGGGACACCAGAACACTGAAGCTTTCTTT.

CDR3 residues: CASSLAVTEKAYEQYF. CDR3 sequence (DNA): TGTGCCAGCAGCTTAGCCGTAACCGAGAAAGCCTACGAGCAGTACTTC. V and J are TRBV7-9 and TRBJ2-7; D is unresolved. Between the trimmed V and J ends, which lost 0 bases and 2 bases, there was a span of 14 bases. Looked up from germline, CDR1 is SEHNR and CDR2 is FQNEAQ (reference sequence). This CDR3 is built from 16 residues.

This clone was detected only once. The V call is TRBV4-1, the J call TRBJ1-1, with a weak D call TRBD1 (5 bases). The germline V gene has CDR1 MGHRA and CDR2 YSYEKL. The CDR3 extends over 14 amino acids. Trimming stripped 0 bases from V and 4 bases from J, with 9 bases between. The CDR3 region is CASSQDLGGTEAFF. The CDR3 DNA reads TGCGCCAGCAGCCAAGATCTCGGGGGCACTGAAGCTTTCTTT.

This clone showed up just once. CDR3 protein: CAIAQAGTGIYEQYF. The CDR3 DNA follows: TGTGCCATTGCCCAGGCCGGGACAGGGATCTACGAGCAGTACTTC. The chain employs TRBV10-3 and TRBJ2-7; TRBD1 agrees at 9 bases. Germline V gene sequence: CDR1 ENHRY, CDR2 SYGVKD. This CDR3 comprises 15 residues. Trimming at V came to 9 bases and at J to 3 bases, leaving 12 bases not matched to a gene.

This chain joins TRBV27 and TRBJ1-5, with unresolved D. This CDR3 region has 13 residues. Trimming took off 5 bases at V and 0 bases at J, with 5 bases between the two ends. Germline V gene data show CDR1 as MNHEY and CDR2 as SMNVEV (reference sequence). The CDR3 reads CASSPFSNQPQHF. The CDR3 DNA sequence: TGTGCCAGCAGTCCATTTAGCAATCAGCCCCAGCATTTT.

V usage is TRBV19 and J usage is TRBJ2-7; no definite D call. The CDR3 is 12 residues long. Trimming took 0 bases from V and 3 from J, leaving 3 bases between them. CDR1 is LNHDA, CDR2 SQIVND, per germline (reference sequence). CDR3 nucleotides: TGTGCCAGTAGTATAGATCACTACGAGCAGTACTTC. Encoded protein: CASSIDHYEQYF.